This T cell receptor beta chain was identified during a study of CD8 T cells in ankylosing spondylitis. This clonotype showed up many times. The antigen remains unidentified. In making TCR beta libraries, quantitative 5'-RACE with molecular barcodes was used. Via MiXCR, TCRdb re-called the 5' RACE reads, giving one row per CDR3 protein. The data show about 100,000 distinct CDR3 sequences, roughly 8.8% seen once. General study findings and limits: There was a TCR beta motif, made of 7 to 9 highly homologous variants, that appeared characteristic of ankylosing spondylitis blood.

V was trimmed by 5 bases and J by 1 base, leaving 15 bases between them. CDR1 is SGHTA and CDR2 is FQGNSA in the germline V gene. CDR3 length equals 15 residues. This receptor was identified in a male donor with ankylosing spondylitis or in good health (not recorded which). What was sequenced was blood, either unsorted or a sorted T cell fraction (not recorded which). The chain links TRBV7-2 to TRBJ2-7, with D possibly being TRBD1 (6 bases). Written as DNA, the CDR3 is TGTGCCAGCAGCCCTCGAGTTAGGGGGTCCTACGAGCAGTACTTC. Translation gives CASSPRVRGSYEQYF.